Each of the 27 T cell receptor beta chains below was sequenced from the same sample in a study of T cells after yellow fever vaccination. TCRdb ran MiXCR on the 5' RACE reads and lists one entry per CDR3 protein. The table has about 360,000 distinct CDR3 sequences, 6% to 8% seen once. The sample here was PBMCs, taken 5 days after the yellow fever booster vaccination. The receptors shown here come from a man younger than 45 who received the YFV17D yellow fever vaccine.

The chain carries TRBV27 and TRBJ1-5, with 9 bases that match TRBD1. Trimming at V came to 9 bases and at J to 11 bases, leaving 8 bases not matched to a gene. CDR1 and CDR2 from the germline V gene are MNHEY and SMNVEV (reference sequence). CDR3 length: 12 amino acids. CDR3 nucleotides: TGTGCCAGGGGCGCCGGGACAGGGACCCAGCATTTT. Its translation: CARGAGTGTQHF.

This clonotype came up many times. The rearrangement uses TRBV29-1 and TRBJ2-4; D gene uncertain. The V gene's germline CDR1 is SQVTM and CDR2 ANQGSEA. The CDR3 has 13 amino acids. V was cut by 1 base and J by 0 bases, with 4 bases left in between. The CDR3 DNA reads TGCAGCGTTGAAGGGCTAGCCAAAAACATTCAGTACTTC. Translated, it gives CSVEGLAKNIQYF.

The genes are TRBV7-3 and TRBJ2-1; TRBD1 matches 9 bases. Germline V CDR1 and CDR2: SGHTA, FQGTGA. J lost 7 bases, V lost 2 bases, and 6 bases had no gene match. The CDR3 covers 15 residues. CDR3 DNA sequence: TGTGCCAGCAGCTTACGGGACAGGGAAGCAAATGAGCAGTTCTTC. Its translation: CASSLRDREANEQFF.

This clonotype was counted between two and nine times. This chain links TRBV20-1 with TRBJ2-5; TRBD2 agrees at 7 bases. Germline-derived CDR1 and CDR2 are DFQATT and SNEGSKA (reference sequence). V lost 2 bases and J lost 5; bases outside the gene matches: 8. The CDR3 sequence is 14 residues long. CDR3: CSARKLTGGETQYF. The CDR3 DNA sequence: TGCAGTGCTAGAAAACTCACGGGAGGCGAGACCCAGTACTTC.

The genes are TRBV6-2 or TRBV6-3 and TRBJ1-1, with unresolved D. CDR3 length: 14 residues. V shed 0 bases and J shed 4 bases, with 9 bases lying between them. Germline V gives CDR1 MNHEY, CDR2 SVGEGT. The CDR3 protein is CASSYSLLGTEAFF. In DNA, the CDR3 is TGTGCCAGCAGTTACTCTCTCCTGGGCACTGAAGCTTTCTTT.

There are many counts of this clonotype. The gene calls are TRBV6-1 and TRBJ2-7, with unresolved D. Germline V gives CDR1 MNHNS, CDR2 SASEGT. Between the trimmed V and J ends, which lost 4 bases and 1 base, there was a span of 8 bases. CDR3 length: 13 residues. CDR3 in DNA: TGTGCCAGCAGTGTAGGAGCTTCCTACGAGCAGTACTTC. Translating gives CASSVGASYEQYF.

This clonotype occurred once. Without the conserved terminal phenylalanine or tryptophan, this CDR3 likely stems from a read error. The chain uses TRBV29-1 and TRBJ2-1, with D possibly TRBD2 on 5 matching bases. Germline loops: CDR1 SQVTM, CDR2 ANQGSEA. The V and J ends lost 3 bases and 0 bases respectively, with 21 bases between them. The CDR3 covers 18 residues. The CDR3 bases are TGCAGCGTTGAGGGCAGACCCTTTAGCGTAAACTCCTACAATGAGCAGTTCCTC. It specifies CSVEGRPFSVNSYNEQFL.

This clonotype was counted many times. CDR3 coding DNA: TGTGCCAGCAGTTGGTGGGAGCGGAACTATGAGCAGTTCTTC. Residues: CASSWWERNYEQFF. This rearrangement joins TRBV6-2 or TRBV6-3 to TRBJ2-1; possible D gene TRBD2, 5 bases. Germline lookup yields CDR1 MNHEY and CDR2 SVGEGT. V lost 4 bases and J lost 8, with 15 bases in between. This CDR3 has 14 residues.

This clonotype has a handful of counts. The chain links TRBV2 to TRBJ1-2; D is ambiguous. This CDR3 has 13 amino acids. From germline, CDR1 is SNHLY and CDR2 FYNNEI. V gave up 6 bases and J gave up 2 bases, with 10 bases separating them. The DNA of the CDR3 is TGTGCCAGCAGGAGGATGGGAAACTATGGCTACACCTTC. It translates to CASRRMGNYGYTF.

In its sample, this clonotype was seen many times. This chain links TRBV19 with TRBJ1-1, with 9 bases fitting TRBD1. The V gene end was trimmed by 6 bases and the J gene end by 3 bases; junction bases not matched to a gene: 8. This CDR3 is 15 amino acids long. Germline V CDR1 and CDR2: LNHDA, SQIVND (reference sequence). As DNA, the CDR3 is TGTGCCAGTAGCGGACAGGGGAGGTTGTACACTGAAGCTTTCTTT. This encodes CASSGQGRLYTEAFF.

The genes are TRBV6-1 and TRBJ2-7, with D tentatively TRBD1 (7 bases). V gave up 8 bases and J gave up 2 bases, with 16 bases separating them. The CDR3 extends over 14 amino acids. Looked up from germline, CDR1 is MNHNS and CDR2 is SASEGT. The CDR3, as DNA: TGTGCCAGCTGTGGCAGGGGGGAAACCTACGAGCAGTACTTC. Translating it yields CASCGRGETYEQYF.

This clonotype occurred many times. This chain connects TRBV25-1 to TRBJ2-7; the match to TRBD2 covers 10 bases. This CDR3 is 14 amino acids long. The junction had 1 base not matched to a gene; V was cut back by 5 bases and J by 0 bases. Germline V gene sequence: CDR1 MGHDK, CDR2 SYGVNS. The CDR3 DNA reads TGTGCCAGCAGTCCTAGCGGGGGCTCCTACGAGCAGTACTTC. Translation: CASSPSGGSYEQYF.

There are many counts of this clonotype. The chain recombines TRBV4-3 with TRBJ1-1; D ambiguous. Germline V lookup: CDR1 LGHNA, CDR2 YSLEER. The CDR3 is 14 amino acids. The V gene lost 0 bases and the J gene lost 11 bases, with 16 bases spanning the gap. The DNA of the CDR3 is TGCGCCAGCAGCCAAGATAACGCAGACCAAAGCGCTTTCTTT. Its translation: CASSQDNADQSAFF.

This clonotype was observed a handful of times. This sequence joins TRBV6-2 or TRBV6-3 and TRBJ2-1, with 12 nucleotides matching TRBD2. Germline CDR1 and CDR2: MNHEY and SVGEGT. The trim removed 9 bases at V and 11 bases at J, leaving 8 bases unmatched. The CDR3 extends over 13 amino acids. CDR3 DNA: TGTGCCAGTAACCGACTAGCGGGAGATAAGCAGTTCTTC. It encodes CASNRLAGDKQFF.

CDR3 sequence (DNA): TGCAGTGCTAGAGACCTAGCGGGAGGGACTGGGGCCAACGTCCTGACTTTC. Translated, it gives CSARDLAGGTGANVLTF. The chain combines TRBV20-1 with TRBJ2-6; TRBD2 aligns across 12 bases. CDR1 and CDR2 from the germline V gene are DFQATT and SNEGSKA (reference sequence). Germline trimming cut 0 bases from V and 2 bases from J; bases unmatched to any gene: 2. The CDR3 contains 17 residues.

CDR3 loop: CASSPKGLAPSGANVLTF. For the CDR3, the DNA is TGTGCCAGCAGTCCCAAGGGACTAGCTCCCTCTGGGGCCAACGTCCTGACTTTC. The chain employs TRBV12-3 or TRBV12-4 and TRBJ2-6; TRBD2 aligns across 9 bases. The CDR3 contains 18 residues. V shed 5 bases and J 0 bases; nucleotides not matched to a gene: 8.

This clonotype was detected ten times or more. The genes are TRBV20-1 and TRBJ2-2; the D gene could be TRBD1 or TRBD2 (6 bases each). The germline V gene has CDR1 DFQATT and CDR2 SNEGSKA (reference sequence). Trimming pared 0 bases from V and 5 bases from J, leaving 13 bases between. The CDR3 runs 15 residues. CDR3 sequence reads: CSARDEGGLTGELFF. In DNA, the CDR3 is TGCAGTGCTAGAGATGAGGGGGGCTTAACCGGGGAGCTGTTTTTT.

This chain uses TRBV2 with TRBJ1-2; D gene uncertain. V dropped 3 bases and J dropped 4 bases, with 9 bases sitting between them. Germline values: CDR1 SNHLY, CDR2 FYNNEI. The CDR3 runs 13 residues. The CDR3: CASSEGWAYGYTF. The CDR3 DNA reads TGTGCCAGCAGTGAGGGTTGGGCCTATGGCTACACCTTC.

This clonotype was seen more than once but under ten times. This rearrangement joins TRBV5-1 to TRBJ2-2; 11 bases fit TRBD2. The CDR3 sequence is 16 residues long. Trimming at V came to 4 bases and at J to 4 bases, leaving 6 bases not matched to a gene. CDR1 and CDR2 (germline): SGHRS, YFSETQ. CDR3 coding DNA: TGCGCCAGCAGCATAATAGCGGGAGGGGCCACCGGGGAGCTGTTTTTT. Protein product: CASSIIAGGATGELFF.

This clonotype was seen a handful of times. This rearrangement joins TRBV6-2 or TRBV6-3 to TRBJ2-7; 7 bases line up with TRBD1. Germline-derived CDR1 and CDR2 are MNHEY and SVGEGT. Losses at the gene ends were 4 bases for V and 1 base for J; bases not matched to a gene: 4. This CDR3 contains 14 residues. The DNA for the CDR3 is TGTGCCAGCAGTTGGGCGACAGGGTCCTACGAGCAGTACTTC. As protein: CASSWATGSYEQYF.

The table lists this clonotype with many counts. The chain has TRBV10-3 and TRBJ2-3, with D maybe TRBD2 (6 bases). Trimming stripped 6 bases from V and 4 bases from J, with 14 bases between. This CDR3 contains 14 residues. The germline V gene encodes CDR1 ENHRY and CDR2 SYGVKD. The CDR3 DNA follows: TGTGCCATCAGCGCGGGGCGAGAGGCAGATACGCAGTATTTT. Residues: CAISAGREADTQYF.

The table lists this clonotype with many counts. V is TRBV20-1 and J is TRBJ2-7; 8 bases align to TRBD2. The CDR3 consists of 15 residues. The germline V gene has CDR1 DFQATT and CDR2 SNEGSKA (reference sequence). V gave up 3 bases and J gave up 9 bases; unmatched junction bases: 16. The chain's CDR3 is CSASYGSGITGVQYF. The CDR3 region has the DNA TGCAGTGCTAGTTATGGTAGCGGGATCACTGGGGTGCAGTACTTC.

The rearrangement uses TRBV7-2 and TRBJ1-5; D unclear. CDR3 length equals 13 residues. The germline gives CDR1 SGHTA, CDR2 FQGNSA. V was pared by 7 bases and J by 2 bases, with 9 bases between. The CDR3 sequence is CASTFGGNQPQHF. Written as DNA, the CDR3 is TGTGCCAGCACCTTTGGGGGCAATCAGCCCCAGCATTTT.

The rearrangement joins TRBV4-3 to TRBJ2-3; 13 bases fit TRBD2. CDR1 LGHNA and CDR2 YSLEER come from the germline V gene. The CDR3 is 16 amino acids. The V segment lost 1 base and the J segment 7 bases; nucleotides outside the gene matches: 5. The DNA of the CDR3 is TGCGCCAGCAGCCAAGGGACTAGCGGGAGTATAAATACGCAGTATTTT. It yields the protein CASSQGTSGSINTQYF.

The rearrangement links TRBV28 to TRBJ2-3; D remains unclear. The V and J ends lost 7 bases and 1 base respectively, with 18 bases between them. The CDR3 contains 16 residues. The germline gives CDR1 MDHEN, CDR2 SYDVKM. Here the CDR3 DNA reads TGTGCCAGCACTATGCGATCGGGCTGGGGCACAGATACGCAGTATTTT. This encodes CASTMRSGWGTDTQYF.

This clonotype was detected a few times. The chain couples TRBV5-1 to TRBJ1-1; unclear D gene. Germline V gene sequence: CDR1 SGHRS, CDR2 YFSETQ. The length of the CDR3 is 14 residues. Trimming pared 3 bases from V and 4 bases from J, leaving 13 bases between. CDR3 in DNA: TGCGCCAGCAGCTCTACCGCAGAGGGCACTGAAGCTTTCTTT. It translates to CASSSTAEGTEAFF.

This clonotype was detected a few times. The chain links TRBV7-8 to TRBJ2-7; TRBD2 agrees at 11 bases. The CDR3 consists of 19 residues. The V gene's germline CDR1 is SGHVS and CDR2 FQNEAQ. V trimming: 0 bases; J trimming: 3 bases; junction bases outside the gene matches: 13. The chain's CDR3 is CASSLAGRLGLAGLYEQYF. DNA for the CDR3: TGTGCCAGCAGCTTAGCAGGCAGATTAGGACTAGCGGGCCTCTACGAGCAGTACTTC.